The rows below give T cell receptor beta chains drawn from one sample of a study of a mutant IDH1 vaccine in newly diagnosed glioma. Their cognate antigens are unknown. Here immunoSEQ multiplex PCR was the method, and the copy in TCRdb shows in-frame clones only, minus some. In the table there are under 45,000 clones, approximately 84% of which are singletons. The sample consisted of PBMCs, taken from a glioma patient whose treatment included an IDH1 peptide vaccine. These receptors came from a woman aged 18-30 years with glioma. Some clones in this sample may be carry-over from other donors' samples. CDR3s include the opening cysteine and the closing phenylalanine or tryptophan. The order of the fields is D gene, clone size, J gene, V gene, CDR3 DNA, CDR3 protein. The D gene is left open where the match is weak. Not all rows give a size; the values are once, few, many and, for expanded clones, a class.

TRBD1 | NA | TRBJ1-6 | TRBV19 | TGTGCCAGTAGTTCTCGCGGGACAGGGGGCAATTCACCCCTCCACTTT | CASSSRGTGGNSPLHF
NA | NA | TRBJ2-5 | TRBV9 | TGTGCCAGCAGCGTAGGGTATAGTTCCCAAGAGACCCAGTACTTC | CASSVGYSSQETQYF
NA | NA | TRBJ2-5 | TRBV2 | TGTGCCAGCACGGACCAAGAGACCCAGTACTTC | CASTDQETQYF
NA | NA | TRBJ2-1 | TRBV25-1 | TGTGCCAGCAGTGAATATCCGTGGGATGAGCAGTTCTTC | CASSEYPWDEQFF
NA | NA | TRBJ1-1 | TRBV6-5 | TGTGCCAGCAGTTACGGGGGGGTCCAAGTTGAAGCTTTCTTT | CASSYGGVQVEAFF
TRBD2 | once | TRBJ2-3 | TRBV27 | TGTGCCAGCGCGGATAGCGGGGGTTTCACAGATACGCAGTATTTT | CASADSGGFTDTQYF
TRBD2 | NA | TRBJ2-2 | TRBV19 | TGTGCCAGTAGTATAGGCGGGAGAGGCACCGGGGAGCTGTTTTTT | CASSIGGRGTGELFF
NA | NA | TRBJ1-5 | TRBV6-1 | TGTGCCAGCACTCCCAGGGGAGCGAGCAATCAGCCCCAGCATTTT | CASTPRGASNQPQHF
NA | NA | TRBJ1-1 | TRBV7-9 | TGTGCCAGCAGCTTAGCCGGGGGCAATGAAGCTTTCTTT | CASSLAGGNEAFF
TRBD2 | NA | TRBJ2-7 | TRBV6-1 | TGTGCCAGCAGTGAAAAGGGACTAGCGTCCTCCTACGAGCAGTACTTC | CASSEKGLASSYEQYF
NA | NA | TRBJ2-1 | TRBV15 | TGTGCCACCAGCCAAGAGACCCTAGCCCACAATGAGCAGTTCTTC | CATSQETLAHNEQFF
NA | NA | TRBJ2-7 | TRBV27 | TGTGCCAGCAGTCCGTTACAGGGTCCCCCGGGGGAGCAGTACTTC | CASSPLQGPPGEQYF
NA | NA | TRBJ1-1 | TRBV9 | TGTGCCAGCAGCGAGACAGAGAACACTGAAGCTTTCTTT | CASSETENTEAFF
TRBD1 | once | TRBJ1-1 | TRBV10-3 | TGTGCCATCAGCCCAGGGGGCCTTAACACTGAAGCTTTCTTT | CAISPGGLNTEAFF
TRBD2 | NA | TRBJ2-7 | TRBV6-1 | TGTGCCAGCAGCCGGGGAGGGGCCTACGAGCAGTACTTC | CASSRGGAYEQYF
NA | NA | TRBJ1-1 | TRBV19 | TGTGCCAGTAGAGCCGGGGGGACGATGAACACTGAAGCTTTCTTT | CASRAGGTMNTEAFF
NA | NA | TRBJ1-2 | TRBV5-1 | TGCGCCAGCAGCTTGGTACCAACGGGTGCCACCTATGGCTACACCTTC | CASSLVPTGATYGYTF
NA | NA | TRBJ1-2 | TRBV7-9 | TGTGCCAGCAGCTTTAGTAAAGCCCCTATTGGCTACACCTTC | CASSFSKAPIGYTF
NA | NA | TRBJ1-1 | TRBV25-1 | TGTGCCAGCAGTGAATTTACAGGGTCTAAAGCTTTCTTT | CASSEFTGSKAFF
NA | NA | TRBJ1-2 | TRBV7-8 | TGTGCCAGCAGTCCCTCTCAGGGCGGCTACACCTTC | CASSPSQGGYTF
NA | once | TRBJ2-5 | TRBV5-1 | TGCGCCAGCAGACGTGTTGGAGAGACCCAGTACTTC | CASRRVGETQYF
TRBD2 | NA | TRBJ2-5 | TRBV29-1 | TGCAGCGTCGAAACAGGACTAGGCCAAGAGACCCAGTACTTC | CSVETGLGQETQYF
TRBD2 | NA | TRBJ2-1 | TRBV4-2 | TGTGCCAGCAGCCAAGAAGCCGCTAGCGGGTACAATGAGCAGTTCTTC | CASSQEAASGYNEQFF
NA | once | TRBJ1-1 | TRBV6-1 | TGTGCCAGCAGTCGACCGGGGGAGACTGAAGCTTTCTTT | CASSRPGETEAFF
NA | NA | TRBJ1-5 | TRBV12-5 | TGTGCTAGTGGTTTGGCCAGGTCTAGCAATCAGCCCCAGCATTTT | CASGLARSSNQPQHF
NA | NA | TRBJ1-6 | TRBV19 | TGTGCCAGTAACCTAGGGGGGGCCCGGAATTCACCCCTCCACTTT | CASNLGGARNSPLHF
NA | NA | TRBJ1-1 | TRBV28 | TGTGCCAGCAGTTTGTCCGCGAGTGAATGGGGGATCACCTCTCCCCTGAACACTGAAGCTTTCTTT | CASSLSASEWGITSPLNTEAFF
TRBD1 | NA | TRBJ2-7 | TRBV2 | TGTGCCAGCAGCCTAGGACAGGCGTCCTACGAGCAGTACTTC | CASSLGQASYEQYF
NA | NA | TRBJ2-7 | TRBV2 | TGTGCCAGCAGTGAAGGGCACATCTCCTACGAGCAGTACTTC | CASSEGHISYEQYF
NA | NA | TRBJ1-5 | TRBV6-5 | TGTGCCAGCAGGCTCGGCCAGGTCAATCAGCCCCAGCATTTT | CASRLGQVNQPQHF
NA | once | TRBJ2-5 | TRBV5-1 | TGCGCCAGCAGCTTTCGGGGCACCCAAGAGACCCAGTACTTC | CASSFRGTQETQYF
TRBD2 | NA | TRBJ2-2 | TRBV7-9 | TGTGCCAGCAGCTCGGGACTAAACACCGGGGAGCTGTTTTTT | CASSSGLNTGELFF
NA | NA | TRBJ1-1 | TRBV7-9 | TGTGCCAGCAGCTTAGACGCAGGTGAGAACACTGAAGCTTTCTTT | CASSLDAGENTEAFF
NA | NA | TRBJ1-5 | TRBV7-9 | TGTGCCAGCAGCTTAGACAGGGTTCAGCCCCAGCATTTT | CASSLDRVQPQHF
TRBD1 | NA | TRBJ1-3 | TRBV4-3 | TGCGCCAGCAGCCAAGACTGGGGACAGGGCAGGGGACACACCATATATTTT | CASSQDWGQGRGHTIYF
TRBD2 | NA | TRBJ2-2 | TRBV9 | TGTGCCAGCGCCGGCGGGGGGGCCCTCAGCACCGGGGAGCTGTTTTTT | CASAGGGALSTGELFF
TRBD2 | few | TRBJ2-4 | TRBV7-2 | TGTGCCAGCAGCTTAGATCGCCTAGCGGCGGGCATTCAGTACTTC | CASSLDRLAAGIQYF
NA | NA | TRBJ2-7 | TRBV7-9 | TGTGCCAGCAGCCCCCGGGTTACGGGCCACCACGAGCAGTACTTC | CASSPRVTGHHEQYF
NA | NA | TRBJ1-2 | TRBV2 | TGTGCCAGCAGCGCCCGCGGACAGAGTTATGGCTACACCTTC | CASSARGQSYGYTF
NA | NA | TRBJ2-7 | TRBV5-5 | TGTGCCAGCAGCTTGGTGGCTCCCAGCTCTCTCCCCCACTACGAGCAGTACTTC | CASSLVAPSSLPHYEQYF
TRBD1 | NA | TRBJ2-5 | TRBV27 | TGTGCCAGCAGTTTGGAGGGACAGGGTCGAGAGACCCAGTACTTC | CASSLEGQGRETQYF
TRBD1 | NA | TRBJ1-6 | TRBV9 | TGTGCCAGCAGCGTAGACAGGGGGAACAATTCACCCCTCCACTTT | CASSVDRGNNSPLHF
NA | NA | TRBJ1-2 | TRBV30 | TGTGCCTGGACCTTCTCTAACTATGGCTACACCTTC | CAWTFSNYGYTF
NA | NA | TRBJ2-7 | TRBV18 | TGTGCCAGCTCACCACTCGGGTACGAGCAGTACTTC | CASSPLGYEQYF
NA | NA | TRBJ2-1 | TRBV5-4 | TGTGCCAGCAGCTACATTGGTACTGAGCAGTTCTTC | CASSYIGTEQFF
TRBD2 | NA | TRBJ2-1 | TRBV4-1 | TGCGCCAGCAGCGGCGAATCTAGCGGGGGGGCCTACAATGAGCAGTTCTTC | CASSGESSGGAYNEQFF
TRBD1 | NA | TRBJ1-1 | TRBV29-1 | TGCAGCGGCGGACAGGGCACGAACACTGAAGCTTTCTTT | CSGGQGTNTEAFF
NA | NA | TRBJ1-2 | TRBV18 | TGTGCCAGCTCACCACCGAGTCGAGGGAGGGAGGATGGCTACACCTTC | CASSPPSRGREDGYTF
TRBD1 | NA | TRBJ2-1 | TRBV19 | TGTGCCAGTAGTGGGGACAGGAGCTCCTACAATGAGCAGTTCTTC | CASSGDRSSYNEQFF
NA | NA | TRBJ1-2 | TRBV7-9 | TGTGCCAGCAGCTTAGGACTTTTTGGACTCACCTTC | CASSLGLFGLTF
TRBD1 | NA | TRBJ2-5 | TRBV25-1 | TGTGCCAGCAGTTCGACAGGGGGAACGCAGACCCAGTACTTC | CASSSTGGTQTQYF